Below, 19 T cell receptor beta chains from the same sample are listed, as sequenced in a study of T cell responses to AZD1222 COVID-19 vaccine. Clones were read by immunoSEQ multiplex PCR, and TCRdb kept only the in-frame ones, dropping some. Of around 99,000 clones listed, roughly 90% are singletons. The specimen was peripheral blood, collected 28 days after the second AZD1222 dose. The receptor set was obtained from an adult who received the AZD1222 COVID-19 vaccine.

J is TRBJ2-7 and V is TRBV6-5; no reliable D call. Germline CDR1 is MNHEY and CDR2 is SVGAGI. This CDR3 has 14 amino acids. V lost 5 bases and J lost 2, with 13 bases in between. In DNA, the CDR3 is TGTGCCAGCAGTCTTGACGGACGGACCTACGAGCAGTACTTC. Translation gives CASSLDGRTYEQYF.

This chain connects TRBV5-8 to TRBJ2-7; TRBD2 matches at 7 bases. This CDR3 is 14 amino acids long. Germline assignment: CDR1 SGHTS and CDR2 YDEGEE. J lost 3 bases, V lost 0 bases, and 3 bases had no gene match. CDR3 sequence reads: CASSLGLALYEQYF. The CDR3 bases are TGTGCCAGCAGCTTGGGACTAGCCCTCTACGAGCAGTACTTC.

This clone was recorded once. This chain joins TRBV19 and TRBJ1-2, with D uncertain. V was shortened by 3 bases and J by 8 bases, with 13 bases between the two germline ends. CDR1 and CDR2 (germline): LNHDA, SQIVND (reference sequence). This CDR3 is built from 13 residues. CDR3 residues: CASSMSLIDGYTF. The CDR3, as DNA: TGTGCCAGTAGTATGAGCCTGATCGACGGCTACACCTTC.

The chain joins TRBV15 to TRBJ1-5; D not certain. Trimming cost V 0 bases and J 2 bases, with 11 bases left between them. CDR3 size: 16 residues. The germline V gene encodes CDR1 LNHNV and CDR2 YYDKDF (reference sequence). The CDR3 loop reads CATSRDETGGNQPQHF. The CDR3 nucleotides are TGTGCCACCAGCAGAGATGAAACCGGGGGCAATCAGCCCCAGCATTTT.

This chain uses TRBV18 with TRBJ1-1; 10 nucleotides align to TRBD1. Germline trimming cut 6 bases from V and 0 bases from J; bases unmatched to any gene: 7. CDR1 is KGHSH, CDR2 LQKENI, per germline. This CDR3 is 16 amino acids long. In DNA, the CDR3 is TGTGCCAGCTCCCCCGGGGGACAGGGGTTGAACACTGAAGCTTTCTTT. Protein sequence: CASSPGGQGLNTEAFF. The full variable domain, in which reference TRBV18 and TRBJ1-1 provide the parts outside the CDR3, is NAGVMQNPRHLVRRRGQEARLRCSPMKGHSHVYWYRQLPEEGLKFMVYLQKENIIDESGMPKERFSAEFPKEGPSILRIQQVVRGDSAAYFCASSPGGQGLNTEAFFGQGTRLTVV.

This clone was seen only once. The chain combines TRBV3-1 (or the pseudogene TRBV3-2) with TRBJ2-6; D call uncertain. The CDR3 has 16 amino acids. Germline V gene lookup returns CDR1 LGHDT and CDR2 YNNKEL (reference sequence). V was trimmed by 4 bases and J by 0 bases, leaving 10 bases between them. CDR3 sequence reads: CASSLRPHSGANVLTF. The CDR3, as DNA: TGTGCCAGCAGCCTTAGGCCCCACTCTGGGGCCAACGTCCTGACTTTC.

The chain combines TRBV5-4 with TRBJ2-1, with 9 bases that match TRBD1. V gave up 2 bases and J gave up 5 bases; unmatched junction bases: 8. Germline lookup yields CDR1 SGHNT and CDR2 YYREEE (reference sequence). The CDR3 is made up of 16 amino acids. CDR3 in DNA: TGTGCCAGCAGCTTAAATATCGGGACAGGGAACAATGAGCAGTTCTTC. Translating it yields CASSLNIGTGNNEQFF.

CDR3: CAIRSRDKSYEQYF. The CDR3 bases are TGTGCCATCAGAAGCCGGGACAAGTCCTACGAGCAGTACTTC. This sequence joins TRBV10-3 and TRBJ2-7; a weak D match, TRBD1 (6 bases). Germline CDR1 is ENHRY and CDR2 is SYGVKD. The CDR3 covers 14 residues. Trimming cost V 6 bases and J 1 base, with 13 bases left between them.

The chain uses TRBV10-1 and TRBJ2-1; D gene uncertain. The germline V gene encodes CDR1 WNHNN and CDR2 SYGVQD (reference sequence). Between the trimmed V and J ends, which lost 5 bases and 0 bases, there was a span of 11 bases. The CDR3 has 15 residues. The CDR3 is CASSRTGGSYNEQFF. The DNA for the CDR3 is TGCGCCAGCAGTCGGACGGGTGGCTCCTACAATGAGCAGTTCTTC.

The chain is built from TRBV19 and TRBJ2-5; 8 positions match TRBD2. V lost 0 bases, J lost 7 bases, and 4 bases stayed unmatched. Germline V gene sequence: CDR1 LNHDA, CDR2 SQIVND (reference sequence). CDR3 length: 14 residues. Here the CDR3 reads CASSIDGREGTQYF. The CDR3, as DNA: TGTGCCAGTAGTATAGATGGACGGGAGGGGACCCAGTACTTC.

The chain links TRBV7-6 to TRBJ1-3, with a possible D match to TRBD1 (5 bases). The ends were cut back, 5 bases at V and 0 bases at J, with 11 bases in the middle. The CDR3 is 15 amino acids. CDR1 and CDR2 (germline): SGHVS, FNYEAQ. CDR3 bases: TGTGCCAGCAGCCAGACAGTTAACTCTGGAAACACCATATATTTT. It encodes CASSQTVNSGNTIYF.

The CDR3 DNA reads as TGTGCCTGGAGTGTATCTAGGGGGGTAACTAATGAAAAACTGTTTTTT. It translates to CAWSVSRGVTNEKLFF. V and J are TRBV30 and TRBJ1-4; the D gene is possibly TRBD1 (6 bases). Germline V gene sequence: CDR1 GTSNPN, CDR2 SVGIG (reference sequence). Trimming cost V 0 bases and J 1 base, with 12 bases left between them. CDR3 size: 16 residues.

The chain links TRBV30 to TRBJ2-7; D is ambiguous. Germline CDR1 reads GTSNPN; CDR2 reads SVGIG (reference sequence). This CDR3 spans 13 amino acids. V was clipped by 4 bases and J by 5 bases, with 15 bases between them. CDR3 loop: CAWKPLRADEQYF. In nucleotides, the CDR3 is TGTGCCTGGAAACCCCTTCGGGCGGACGAGCAGTACTTC.

The J gene is TRBJ1-5, the V gene TRBV28; 7 positions match TRBD1. The CDR3 sequence is 14 residues long. Germline lookup yields CDR1 MDHEN and CDR2 SYDVKM. Trimming at V came to 7 bases and at J to 3 bases, leaving 6 bases not matched to a gene. The DNA for the CDR3 is TGTGCCAGCACGGCACAGGGGCACAATCAGCCCCAGCATTTT. It translates to CASTAQGHNQPQHF.

The V and J genes are TRBV4-1 and TRBJ2-7; possibly TRBD1 or TRBD2 for D (6 bases each). Looked up from germline, CDR1 is MGHRA and CDR2 is YSYEKL. CDR3 size: 17 residues. V was pared by 3 bases and J by 4 bases, with 22 bases between. CDR3 sequence reads: CASSQANGGLTIYEQYF. As DNA, the CDR3 is TGCGCCAGCAGCCAGGCTAACGGGGGCCTCACCATTTACGAGCAGTACTTC.

This clone was seen more than once but under ten times. This chain links TRBV11-3 with TRBJ1-6; D is perhaps TRBD1 (5 bases). Trimming shortened V by 4 bases and J by 12 bases, and 10 bases separated the two germline ends. Per the germline V gene, CDR1 is SGHNT and CDR2 is YENEEA. The CDR3 loop spans 12 amino acids. CDR3 in amino acids: CASSSDTGPLHF. The DNA of the CDR3 is TGTGCCAGCAGCTCGGACACTGGACCCCTCCACTTT. Variable domain in full (rest from reference TRBV11-3 and TRBJ1-6): EAGVVQSPRYKIIEKKQPVAFWCNPISGHNTLYWYLQNLGQGPELLIRYENEEAVDDSQLPKDRFSAERLKGVDSTLKIQPAELGDSAVYLCASSSDTGPLHFGNGTRLTVT.

Notes on this clone: This specimen includes other DNA sequences encoding the same CDR3. The J gene is TRBJ2-5, the V gene TRBV7-2; D call uncertain. The V end lost 1 base, the J end lost 4 bases, and 7 bases lay between the germline ends. This CDR3 comprises 13 residues. CDR1 is SGHTA, CDR2 FQGNSA, per germline. For the CDR3, the DNA is TGTGCCAGCAGCTTAGTCCCCGGAGAGACCCAGTACTTC. Protein sequence: CASSLVPGETQYF.

This clone was seen once. This rearrangement joins TRBV5-4 to TRBJ1-4; D is unresolved. The germline gives CDR1 SGHNT, CDR2 YYREEE (reference sequence). Trimming stripped 7 bases from V and 8 bases from J, with 27 bases between. The CDR3 is 17 residues long. CDR3 in amino acids: CASPLEGPPPWEEKLFF. The CDR3 DNA reads TGTGCCAGCCCCTTGGAGGGCCCGCCGCCCTGGGAAGAAAAACTGTTTTTT.

The rearrangement uses TRBV19 and TRBJ2-7; D gene uncertain. The CDR3 totals 15 residues. Trimming pared 5 bases from V and 3 bases from J, leaving 17 bases between. CDR1 is LNHDA and CDR2 is SQIVND in the germline V gene (reference sequence). The CDR3: CASSRQPLGLYEQYF. The CDR3 bases are TGTGCCAGTAGTCGTCAGCCACTCGGCCTCTACGAGCAGTACTTC.